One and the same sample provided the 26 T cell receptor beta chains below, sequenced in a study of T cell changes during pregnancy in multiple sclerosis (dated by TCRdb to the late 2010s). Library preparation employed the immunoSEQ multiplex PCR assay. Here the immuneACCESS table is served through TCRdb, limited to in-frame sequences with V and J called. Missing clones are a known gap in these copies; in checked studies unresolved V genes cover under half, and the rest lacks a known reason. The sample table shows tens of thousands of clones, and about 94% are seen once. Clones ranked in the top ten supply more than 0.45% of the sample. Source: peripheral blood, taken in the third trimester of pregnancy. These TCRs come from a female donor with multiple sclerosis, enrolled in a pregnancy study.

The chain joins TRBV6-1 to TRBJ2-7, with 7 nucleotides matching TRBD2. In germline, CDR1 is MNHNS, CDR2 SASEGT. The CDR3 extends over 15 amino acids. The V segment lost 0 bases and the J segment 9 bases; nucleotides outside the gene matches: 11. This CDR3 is CASSEALGGGGVQYF. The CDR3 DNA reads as TGTGCCAGCAGTGAAGCTCTCGGCGGGGGAGGGGTGCAGTACTTC.

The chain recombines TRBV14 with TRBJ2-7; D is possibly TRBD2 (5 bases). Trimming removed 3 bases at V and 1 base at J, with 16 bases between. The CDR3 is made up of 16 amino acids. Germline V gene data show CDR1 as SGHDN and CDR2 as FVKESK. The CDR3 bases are TGTGCCAGCAGCCAGGATTGGAGGAGGCTGTCCTACGAGCAGTACTTC. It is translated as CASSQDWRRLSYEQYF.

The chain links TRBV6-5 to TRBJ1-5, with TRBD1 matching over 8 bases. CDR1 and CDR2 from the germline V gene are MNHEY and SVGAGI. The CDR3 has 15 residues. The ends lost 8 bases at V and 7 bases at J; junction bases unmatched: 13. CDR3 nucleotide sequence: TGTGCCAGCCGGTCGTCCGGGACAGGAGGGCAGCCCCAGCATTTT. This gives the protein CASRSSGTGGQPQHF.

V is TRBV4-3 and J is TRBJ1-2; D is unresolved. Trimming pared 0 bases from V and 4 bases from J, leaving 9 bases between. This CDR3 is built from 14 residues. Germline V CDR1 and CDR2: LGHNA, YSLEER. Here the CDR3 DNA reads TGCGCCAGCAGCCAAGATTTGCTCAGCTATGGCTACACCTTC. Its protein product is CASSQDLLSYGYTF.

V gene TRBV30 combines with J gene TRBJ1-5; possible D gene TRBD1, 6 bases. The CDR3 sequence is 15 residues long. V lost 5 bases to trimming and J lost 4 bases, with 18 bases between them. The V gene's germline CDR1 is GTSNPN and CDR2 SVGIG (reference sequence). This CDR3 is CAWAGKQGLNQPQHF. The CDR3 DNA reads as TGTGCCTGGGCCGGAAAACAGGGATTAAATCAGCCCCAGCATTTT.

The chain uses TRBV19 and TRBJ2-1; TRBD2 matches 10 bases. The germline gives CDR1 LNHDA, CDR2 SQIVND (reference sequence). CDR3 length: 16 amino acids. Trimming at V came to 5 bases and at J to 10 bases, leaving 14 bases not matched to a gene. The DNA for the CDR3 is TGTGCCAGTAGTTGGTTAGCGGGGGGCTCTACGGGGGAGCAGTTCTTC. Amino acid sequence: CASSWLAGGSTGEQFF.

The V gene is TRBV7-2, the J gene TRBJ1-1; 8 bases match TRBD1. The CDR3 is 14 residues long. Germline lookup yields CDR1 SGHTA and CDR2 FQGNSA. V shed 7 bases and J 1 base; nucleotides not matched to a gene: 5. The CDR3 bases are TGTGCCAGCACCCCAGACAGGGGGAACACTGAAGCTTTCTTT. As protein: CASTPDRGNTEAFF.

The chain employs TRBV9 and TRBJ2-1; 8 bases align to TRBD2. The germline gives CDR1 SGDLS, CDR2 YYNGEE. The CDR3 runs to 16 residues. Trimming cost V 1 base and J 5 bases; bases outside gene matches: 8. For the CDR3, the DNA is TGTGCCAGCAGCGTACCGCGGGGGGCGTTTCACAATGAGCAGTTCTTC. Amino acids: CASSVPRGAFHNEQFF.

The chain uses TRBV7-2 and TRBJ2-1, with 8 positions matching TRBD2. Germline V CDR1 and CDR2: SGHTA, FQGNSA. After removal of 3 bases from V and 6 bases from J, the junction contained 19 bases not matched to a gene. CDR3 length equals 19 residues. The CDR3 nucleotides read TGTGCCAGCAGCTTTAGCTCCGAACGGGGGGGCTGGATTCGCAATGAGCAGTTCTTC. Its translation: CASSFSSERGGWIRNEQFF.

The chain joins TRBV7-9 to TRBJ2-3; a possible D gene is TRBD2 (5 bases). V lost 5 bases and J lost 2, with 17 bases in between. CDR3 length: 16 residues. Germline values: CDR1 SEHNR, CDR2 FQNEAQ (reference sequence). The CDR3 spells CASSKYRNRDTDTQYF. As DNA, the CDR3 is TGTGCCAGCAGCAAATACCGTAACCGGGACACAGATACGCAGTATTTT.

In DNA, the CDR3 is TGTGCCATCTGCCGGGACAACAATCAGCCCCAGCATTTT. It translates to CAICRDNNQPQHF. The chain employs TRBV10-3 and TRBJ1-5; D is possibly TRBD1 (6 bases). The CDR3 length is 13 residues. V gave up 8 bases and J gave up 3 bases, with 11 bases separating them. Looked up from germline, CDR1 is ENHRY and CDR2 is SYGVKD.

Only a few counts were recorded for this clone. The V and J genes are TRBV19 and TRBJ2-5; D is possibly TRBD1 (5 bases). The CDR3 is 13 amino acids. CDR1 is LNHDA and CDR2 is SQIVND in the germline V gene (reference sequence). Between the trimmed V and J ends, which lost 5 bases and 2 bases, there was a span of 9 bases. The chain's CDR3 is CASSRTLQETQYF. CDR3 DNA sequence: TGTGCCAGTAGTCGGACATTACAAGAGACCCAGTACTTC.

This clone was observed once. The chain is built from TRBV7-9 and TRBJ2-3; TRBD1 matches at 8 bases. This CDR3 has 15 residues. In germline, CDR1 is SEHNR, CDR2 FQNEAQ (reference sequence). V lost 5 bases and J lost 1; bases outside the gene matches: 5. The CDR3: CASSIRGQGTDTQYF. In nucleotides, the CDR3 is TGTGCCAGCAGCATCAGGGGGCAGGGCACAGATACGCAGTATTTT. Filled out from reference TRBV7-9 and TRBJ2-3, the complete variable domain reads DTGVSQNPRHKITKRGQNVTFRCDPISEHNRLYWYRQTLGQGPEFLTYFQNEAQLEKSRLLSDRFSAERPKGSFSTLEIQRTEQGDSAMYLCASSIRGQGTDTQYFGPGTRLTVL.

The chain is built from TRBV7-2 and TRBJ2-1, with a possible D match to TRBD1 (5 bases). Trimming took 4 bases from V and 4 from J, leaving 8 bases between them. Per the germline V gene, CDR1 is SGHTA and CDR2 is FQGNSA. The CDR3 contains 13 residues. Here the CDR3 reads CASSSKGYNEQFF. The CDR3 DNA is TGTGCCAGCAGCTCGAAGGGGTACAATGAGCAGTTCTTC.

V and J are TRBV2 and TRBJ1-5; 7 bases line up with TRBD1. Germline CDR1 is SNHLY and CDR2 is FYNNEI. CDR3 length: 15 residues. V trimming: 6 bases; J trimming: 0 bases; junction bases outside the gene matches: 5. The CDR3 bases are TGTGCCAGCAGGGCGGGACAGCGTAGCAATCAGCCCCAGCATTTT. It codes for CASRAGQRSNQPQHF.

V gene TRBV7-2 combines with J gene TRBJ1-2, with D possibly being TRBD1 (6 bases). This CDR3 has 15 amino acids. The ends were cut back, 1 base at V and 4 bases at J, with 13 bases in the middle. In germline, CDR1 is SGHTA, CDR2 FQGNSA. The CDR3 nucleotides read TGTGCCAGCAGCTTAGTTCCAGGGGATGGCTATGGCTACACCTTC. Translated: CASSLVPGDGYGYTF.

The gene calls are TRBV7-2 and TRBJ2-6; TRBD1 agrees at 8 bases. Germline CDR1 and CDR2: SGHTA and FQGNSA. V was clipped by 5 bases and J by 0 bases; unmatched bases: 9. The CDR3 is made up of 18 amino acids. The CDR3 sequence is CASSQIQGAGSGANVLTF. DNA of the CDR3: TGTGCCAGCAGCCAAATCCAGGGGGCAGGCTCTGGGGCCAACGTCCTGACTTTC. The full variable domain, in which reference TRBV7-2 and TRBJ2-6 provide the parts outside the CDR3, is GAGVSQSPSNKVTEKGKDVELRCDPISGHTALYWYRQSLGQGLEFLIYFQGNSAPDKSGLPSDRFSAERTGGSVSTLTIQRTQQEDSAVYLCASSQIQGAGSGANVLTFGAGSRLTVL.

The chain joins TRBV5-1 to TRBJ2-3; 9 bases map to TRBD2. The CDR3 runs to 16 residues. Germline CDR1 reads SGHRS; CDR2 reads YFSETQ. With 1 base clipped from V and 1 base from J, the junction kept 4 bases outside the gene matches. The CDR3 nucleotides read TGCGCCAGCAGCTTGAGTGTAGCGGGGGGCACAGATACGCAGTATTTT. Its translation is CASSLSVAGGTDTQYF.

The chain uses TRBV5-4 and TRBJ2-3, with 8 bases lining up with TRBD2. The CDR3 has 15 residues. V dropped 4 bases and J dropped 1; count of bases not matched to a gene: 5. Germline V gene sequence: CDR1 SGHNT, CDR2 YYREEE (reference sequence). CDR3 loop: CASSDLSGGTDTQYF. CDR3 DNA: TGTGCCAGCAGCGACCTTAGCGGGGGCACAGATACGCAGTATTTT.

CDR3 sequence: CASSPDRTNTEAFF. The CDR3 DNA is TGCGCCAGCAGCCCGGACAGGACCAACACTGAAGCTTTCTTT. The V and J genes are TRBV4-1 and TRBJ1-1; TRBD1 matches 7 bases. The V segment lost 4 bases and the J segment 2 bases; nucleotides outside the gene matches: 4. Germline lookup yields CDR1 MGHRA and CDR2 YSYEKL. CDR3 size: 14 residues.

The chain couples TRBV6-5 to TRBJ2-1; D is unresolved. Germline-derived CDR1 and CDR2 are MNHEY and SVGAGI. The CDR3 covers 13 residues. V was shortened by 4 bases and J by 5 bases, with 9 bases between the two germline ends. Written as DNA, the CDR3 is TGTGCCAGCAGTTTGGTCAGGCACAATGAGCAGTTCTTC. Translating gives CASSLVRHNEQFF.

The CDR3 reads CASSVRSSYNEQFF. The CDR3 DNA reads as TGTGCCAGCAGCGTTAGGAGCTCCTACAATGAGCAGTTCTTC. V and J are TRBV9 and TRBJ2-1; D unclear. This CDR3 is 14 amino acids long. CDR1 is SGDLS, CDR2 YYNGEE, per germline. Trimming removed 2 bases from V and 0 bases from J, with 6 bases in between.

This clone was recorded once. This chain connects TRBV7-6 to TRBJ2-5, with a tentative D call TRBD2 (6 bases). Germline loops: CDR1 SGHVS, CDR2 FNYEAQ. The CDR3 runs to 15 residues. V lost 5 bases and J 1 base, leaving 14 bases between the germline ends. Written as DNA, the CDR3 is TGTGCCAGCAGCCCGCCTCGGGGGACCCAAGAGACCCAGTACTTC. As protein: CASSPPRGTQETQYF. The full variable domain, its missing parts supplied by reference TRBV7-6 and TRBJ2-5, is GAGVSQSPRYKVTKRGQDVALRCDPISGHVSLYWYRQALGQGPEFLTYFNYEAQQDKSGLPNDRFSAERPEGSISTLTIQRTEQRDSAMYRCASSPPRGTQETQYFGPGTRLLVL.

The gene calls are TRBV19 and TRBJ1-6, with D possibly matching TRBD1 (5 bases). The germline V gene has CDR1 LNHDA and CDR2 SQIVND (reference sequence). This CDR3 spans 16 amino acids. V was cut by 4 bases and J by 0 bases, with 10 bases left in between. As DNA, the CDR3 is TGTGCCAGTAGTACCCGGGGGAACTCCTATAATTCACCCCTCCACTTT. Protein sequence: CASSTRGNSYNSPLHF.

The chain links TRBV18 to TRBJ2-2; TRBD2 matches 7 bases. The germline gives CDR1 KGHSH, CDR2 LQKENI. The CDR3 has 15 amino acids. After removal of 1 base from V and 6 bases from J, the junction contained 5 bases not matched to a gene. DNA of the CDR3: TGTGCCAGCTCACCACGGCGCGCGGGGGCCGGGGAGCTGTTTTTT. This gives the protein CASSPRRAGAGELFF.

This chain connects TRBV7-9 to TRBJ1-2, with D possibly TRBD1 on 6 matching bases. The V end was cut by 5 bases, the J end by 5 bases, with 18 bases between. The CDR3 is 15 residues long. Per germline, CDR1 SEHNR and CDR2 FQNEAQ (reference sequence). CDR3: CASSPSGGAGYGYTF. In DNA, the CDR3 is TGTGCCAGCAGCCCATCTGGGGGCGCGGGTTATGGCTACACCTTC. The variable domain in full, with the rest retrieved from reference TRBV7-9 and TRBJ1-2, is DTGVSQNPRHKITKRGQNVTFRCDPISEHNRLYWYRQTLGQGPEFLTYFQNEAQLEKSRLLSDRFSAERPKGSFSTLEIQRTEQGDSAMYLCASSPSGGAGYGYTFGSGTRLTVV.